The text below deals with one T cell receptor (beta chain). What it recognizes is unknown. The data stem from a study of pediatric ulcerative colitis. On the study more broadly: Disease was pancolitis in seven and left-sided in two, histology-confirmed.

Repertoires were generated with immunoSEQ multiplex PCR, while TCRdb's copy carries only in-frame clones and drops some. The table has tens of thousands of clones, 77% seen once. Study-level points and caveats: All ulcerative colitis patients, but no controls, carried a couple of rectal clonotypes. Compared with controls, ulcerative colitis showed greater blood-rectum clone sharing.

This clonotype originated in a boy younger than 18 with moderate ulcerative colitis. The specimen was blood.

CDR3 DNA: TGCGCCAGCGGACCGACAGGGGGCTCCTACGAGCAGTACTTC. Residues: CASGPTGGSYEQYF. The rearrangement links TRBV5-1 to TRBJ2-7, with 9 bases identical to TRBD1. Per the germline V gene, CDR1 is SGHRS and CDR2 is YFSETQ. With V trimmed by 7 bases and J by 0 bases, 5 bases remained unmatched. The CDR3 runs 14 residues.